The present T cell receptor (beta chain) was sequenced within a study of OX40 agonist ivuxolimab in advanced cancers. The CDR3 is 13 residues long. CDR1 and CDR2 from the germline V gene are SGHAT and FQNNGV. Trimming removed 5 bases from V and 2 bases from J, with 10 bases in between. Produced via immunoSEQ multiplex PCR; TCRdb's table is partial and in-frame only. This sample carries 50,000 to 75,000 clones, about 89% of them seen once, and the ten largest clones take around a sixth. The source material was CD4+ or CD8+ T cells sorted from blood, sampled in a trial of the OX40 agonist ivuxolimab. The receptor comes from an adult with an advanced solid tumor such as melanoma, head and neck, liver or kidney cancer. V and J are TRBV11-2 and TRBJ2-7; tentatively, D is TRBD2 (6 bases). The CDR3 sequence is CASSKRGTYEQYF. For the CDR3, the DNA is TGTGCCAGCAGCAAACGGGGGACCTACGAGCAGTACTTC.